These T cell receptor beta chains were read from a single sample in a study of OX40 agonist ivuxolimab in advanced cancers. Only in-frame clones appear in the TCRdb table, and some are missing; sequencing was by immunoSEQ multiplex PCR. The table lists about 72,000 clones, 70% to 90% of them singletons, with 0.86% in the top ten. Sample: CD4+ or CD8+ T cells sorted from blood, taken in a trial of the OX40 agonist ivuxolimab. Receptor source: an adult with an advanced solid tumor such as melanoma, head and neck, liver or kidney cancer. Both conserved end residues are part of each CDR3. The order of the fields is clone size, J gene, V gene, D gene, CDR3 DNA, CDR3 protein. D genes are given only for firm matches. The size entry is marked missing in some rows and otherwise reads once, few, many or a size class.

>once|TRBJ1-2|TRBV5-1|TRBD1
TGCGCCAGCACCCGGGACAGCTCCTATGGCTACACCTTC
CASTRDSSYGYTF
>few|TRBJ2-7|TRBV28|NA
NA
CASSFLAGGTYEQYF
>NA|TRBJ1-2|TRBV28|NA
TGTGCCAGCAGTTCCTCGGGGGCAGGGAAGAAAGTTTGCACCTTC
CASSSSGAGKKVCTF
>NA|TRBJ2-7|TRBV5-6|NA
TGTGCCAGCAGGCGGCGAGGGGGGGGCTACGAGCAGTACTTC
CASRRRGGGYEQYF
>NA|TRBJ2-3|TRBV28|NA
TGTGCCAGCGGGGGCCGCTCTATCACAGATACGCAGTATTTT
CASGGRSITDTQYF
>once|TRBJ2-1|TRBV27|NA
TGTGCCAGCAGTCCCACCCAAGAGGGGCACAATGAGCAGTTCTTC
CASSPTQEGHNEQFF
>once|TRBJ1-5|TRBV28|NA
TGTGCCAGCGGTTGGGCAGGGCGGAATCAGCCCCAGCATTTT
CASGWAGRNQPQHF
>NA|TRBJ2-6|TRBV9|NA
TGTGCCAGCAGCGTAGGAGGGACTGGGGCCAACGTCCTGACTTTC
CASSVGGTGANVLTF
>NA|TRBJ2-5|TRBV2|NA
TGTGCCAGCAGTGCCGGCAACCCGAGTACCAGAGAGGCCCAGTACTTC
CASSAGNPSTREAQYF
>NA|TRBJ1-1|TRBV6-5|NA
TGTGCCAGCAGTTACGGGGGTTCGAACACTGAAGCTTTCTTT
CASSYGGSNTEAFF
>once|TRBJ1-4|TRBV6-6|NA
TGTGCCAGCAGTTACTCGAATGGGCGTAAGGGGGAAAAACTGTTTTTT
CASSYSNGRKGEKLFF
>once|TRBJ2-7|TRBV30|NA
TGTGCCTGGAGTGTTTGGGGCGGCGACGAGCAGTACTTC
CAWSVWGGDEQYF
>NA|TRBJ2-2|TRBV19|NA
TGTGCCAGTAGTCCCGACATTGGGAGGGACAGAGGGATCGGGGAGCTGTTTTTT
CASSPDIGRDRGIGELFF
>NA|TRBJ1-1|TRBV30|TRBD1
TGTGCCTGGAGCGAACAGGGGGTCTCTGAAGCTTTCTTT
CAWSEQGVSEAFF
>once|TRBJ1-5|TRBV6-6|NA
TGTGCCAGCAGTTACTCTTCAGGGTATGGTCAGCCCCAGCATTTT
CASSYSSGYGQPQHF
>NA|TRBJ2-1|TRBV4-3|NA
TGCGCCAGCAGCCAAGAGCGGGTACTACTGTACAATGAGCAGTTCTTC
CASSQERVLLYNEQFF
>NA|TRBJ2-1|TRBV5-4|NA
TGTGCCAGCAGCTTGGATCTGGAGGGGGGCTACAATGAGCAGTTCTTC
CASSLDLEGGYNEQFF
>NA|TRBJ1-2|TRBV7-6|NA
TGTGCCAGCAGCTTAGAGGCCGGGACTGGCGGCTACACCTTC
CASSLEAGTGGYTF
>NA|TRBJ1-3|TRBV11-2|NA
TGTGCCAGCAGCTTAGATCGAGCGAGCTCTGGAAACACCATATATTTT
CASSLDRASSGNTIYF
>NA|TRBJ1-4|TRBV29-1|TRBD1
TGCAGCGGGGGAGACAGGGGGCGTGAAAAACTGTTTTTT
CSGGDRGREKLFF
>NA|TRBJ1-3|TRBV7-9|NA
TGTGCCAGCAGCTTCGGGGGGTCTGGAAACACCATATATTTT
CASSFGGSGNTIYF
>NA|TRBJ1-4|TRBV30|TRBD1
TGTGCCTGGAGTGGAACAGGGGGCGCGACTAATGAAAAACTGTTTTTT
CAWSGTGGATNEKLFF
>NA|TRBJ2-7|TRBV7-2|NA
TGTGCCAGCAGCTTACGTGGCAGGTCCTACGAGCAGTACTTC
CASSLRGRSYEQYF
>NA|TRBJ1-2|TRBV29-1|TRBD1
TGCAGCGTAAAGGGGACAGGGGGCATCGGAAACTATGGCTACACCTTC
CSVKGTGGIGNYGYTF
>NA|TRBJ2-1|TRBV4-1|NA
TGCGCCAGCAGCCAAGATCGGAGGTTTCTAGCAGGCTCCTACAATGAGCAGTTCTTC
CASSQDRRFLAGSYNEQFF
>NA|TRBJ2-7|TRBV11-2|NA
TGTGCCAGCAGACCACGTCGGGCCTCCTACGAGCAGTACTTC
CASRPRRASYEQYF
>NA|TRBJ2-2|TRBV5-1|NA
TGCGCCAGCAGCCCGGGGGCGAACACCGGGGAGCTGTTTTTT
CASSPGANTGELFF
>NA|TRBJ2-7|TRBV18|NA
TGTGCCAGCTCACCACCCTCCTCCTACGAGCAGTACTTC
CASSPPSSYEQYF
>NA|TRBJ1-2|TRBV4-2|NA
TGTGCCAGCAGCCAAGATCAGGGGTACTATGGCTACACCTTC
CASSQDQGYYGYTF
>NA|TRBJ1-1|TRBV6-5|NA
TGTGCCAGCAGGAGGACGGTAAACACTGAAGCTTTCTTT
CASRRTVNTEAFF
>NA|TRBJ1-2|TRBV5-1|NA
TGCGCCAGCAGCCTGGAGCTGGAGGGCTATGGCTACACCTTC
CASSLELEGYGYTF
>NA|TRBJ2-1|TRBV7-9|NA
TGTGCCAGCAGCCCCGGTGGGGAGCAGTTCTTC
CASSPGGEQFF
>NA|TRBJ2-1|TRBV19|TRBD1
TGTGCCAGTAGTTTGGGACAGGGGGCCAATGAGCAGTTCTTC
CASSLGQGANEQFF
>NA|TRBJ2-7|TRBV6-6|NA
TGTGCCAGCAGTTACTCATCTGAGCAGTACTTC
CASSYSSEQYF
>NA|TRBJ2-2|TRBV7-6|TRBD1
TGTGCCAGCAGCTTAGAGGGACAGAGGACCGGGGAGCTGTTTTTT
CASSLEGQRTGELFF
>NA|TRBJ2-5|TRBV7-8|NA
TGTGCCAGCAGCATTCGAAGGGAGACCCAGTACTTC
CASSIRRETQYF
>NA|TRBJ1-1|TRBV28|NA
TGTGCCAGCAGTCGATCGACAAGTCGCACTGAAGCTTTCTTT
CASSRSTSRTEAFF